This T cell receptor (beta chain) emerged from a study of blood T cell repertoires in COVID-19. Study details: T cells, B-cell-depleted T cells, or PBMCs supplied cDNA or gDNA.

Source study methods: Quantification of nucleated cells was approximated via reference gene primer amplification. The data were produced by immunoSEQ multiplex PCR, yet TCRdb's version contains in-frame clones alone and is incomplete. For V, J and clone size, that table is used; D and trimming come from the DNA. The data show some 250,000 clones, nearly 90% seen once. There are 12 residues in the CDR3. The ends were cut back, 10 bases at V and 3 bases at J, with 13 bases in the middle. Germline assignment: CDR1 SGHAT and CDR2 FQNNGV. The chain carries TRBV11-2 and TRBJ2-7; no clear D. The sequenced material came from peripheral blood. This receptor was identified in a human donor in a cohort sampled during active COVID-19. The CDR3 DNA reads TGTGCCACACGGCAGGCCATCTACGAGCAGTACTTC. Translating gives CATRQAIYEQYF.